Sequencing of this T cell receptor (beta chain) was carried out in a study of a mutant IDH1 vaccine in newly diagnosed glioma. Study as a whole: Most had both radiotherapy and temozolomide beforehand; others had only one.

TCRdb's copy holds only in-frame clones and misses some; the assay was immunoSEQ multiplex PCR. Of over 95,000 clones in the sample, 90% were seen once. The CDR3 runs 16 residues. The time point here: week 11, during vaccination. Every single dose of the vaccine, 300 ug of mutant IDH1 20-mer peptide, came with topical imiquimod. New astrocytomas of WHO grade 3 or 4 that were IDH1-mutant and ATRX-lost were found in the donors. In regard to this clone: The target antigen is unknown.

This receptor was taken from a woman in her forties or fifties with glioma. V gene TRBV21-1 combines with J gene TRBJ2-7; the table's D call, TRBD1, was not checked against the DNA. TRBV21-1 represents a pseudogene. The starting material was PBMCs, obtained from a glioma patient whose treatment included an IDH1 peptide vaccine. The CDR3 sequence is CASSKGNRGRPYEQYF. In nucleotides, the CDR3 is TGTGCCAGCAGCAAAGGGAACAGGGGGCGTCCCTACGAGCAGTACTTC.